This TCR beta chain was obtained from a study of CD8+CD57+ T cells in acquired aplastic anemia. All patients picked for sequencing had shown, by flow cytometry, an expansion of CD8+CD57+ cells. With 1 base clipped from V and 1 base from J, the junction kept 3 bases outside the gene matches. The CDR3 has 16 residues. Germline lookup yields CDR1 SEHNR and CDR2 FQNEAQ (reference sequence). According to the study, genomic DNA was the template for TCR beta VDJ and CDR3 profiling. TCRdb independently ran MiXCR on the reads; one entry per CDR3 protein. The sample includes some 150,000 distinct CDR3 sequences, around half of them seen just once.

Sequencing was done on a sample of sorted CD4+, CD8+, or CD8+CD57+ T cells (not recorded which) from PBMCs. This TCR derives from a human donor with aplastic anemia. The rearrangement uses TRBV7-9 and TRBJ2-5; 10 nucleotides line up with TRBD1. The CDR3 sequence is CASSLVGQGGQETQYF. In DNA form, the CDR3 reads TGTGCCAGCAGCTTAGTAGGACAGGGGGGCCAAGAGACCCAGTACTTC. The variable domain in full, completed from reference TRBV7-9 and TRBJ2-5, reads DTGVSQNPRHKITKRGQNVTFRCDPISEHNRLYWYRQTLGQGPEFLTYFQNEAQLEKSRLLSDRFSAERPKGSFSTLEIQRTEQGDSAMYLCASSLVGQGGQETQYFGPGTRLLVL.